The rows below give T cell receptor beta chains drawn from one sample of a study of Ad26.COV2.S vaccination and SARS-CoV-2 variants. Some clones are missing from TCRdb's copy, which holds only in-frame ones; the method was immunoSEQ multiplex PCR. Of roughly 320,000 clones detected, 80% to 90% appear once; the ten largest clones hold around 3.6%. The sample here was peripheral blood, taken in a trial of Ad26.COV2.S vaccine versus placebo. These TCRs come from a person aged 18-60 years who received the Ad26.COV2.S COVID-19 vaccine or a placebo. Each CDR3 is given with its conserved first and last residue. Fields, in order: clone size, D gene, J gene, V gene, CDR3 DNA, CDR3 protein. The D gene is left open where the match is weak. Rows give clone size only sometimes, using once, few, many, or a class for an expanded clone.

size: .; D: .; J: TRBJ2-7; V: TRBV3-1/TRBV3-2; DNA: TGTGCCAGCAGCCAAGTTCCCTACGAGCAGTACTTC; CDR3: CASSQVPYEQYF
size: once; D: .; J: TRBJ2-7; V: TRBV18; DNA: TGTGCCAGCTCACCACGGACAGACGAGCAGTACTTC; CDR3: CASSPRTDEQYF
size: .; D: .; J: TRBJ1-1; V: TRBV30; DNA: TGTGCCTTTGGGGGCATGAACACTGAAGCTTTCTTT; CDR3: CAFGGMNTEAFF
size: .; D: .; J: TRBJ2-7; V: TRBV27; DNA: TGTGCCAGCAGTTCATCCCCCTACGAGCAGTACTTC; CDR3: CASSSSPYEQYF
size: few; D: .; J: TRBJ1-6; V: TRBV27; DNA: TGTGCCAGCAGTTTAAGGGCAGCCTATAATTCACCCCTCCACTTT; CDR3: CASSLRAAYNSPLHF
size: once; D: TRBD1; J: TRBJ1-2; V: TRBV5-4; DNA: TGTGCCAGCAGCCCGGGACAGGCAGGCTACACCTTC; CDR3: CASSPGQAGYTF
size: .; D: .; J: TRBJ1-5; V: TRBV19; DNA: TGTGCCAGTACCGCTCCGGGTCACCCAAAATTGGCATGGCAGCCCCAGCATTTT; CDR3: CASTAPGHPKLAWQPQHF
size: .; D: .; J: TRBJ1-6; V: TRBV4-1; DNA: TGCGCCAGCAGCCAAGATTCTGAGGGCTCCTATAATTCACCCCTCCACTTT; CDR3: CASSQDSEGSYNSPLHF
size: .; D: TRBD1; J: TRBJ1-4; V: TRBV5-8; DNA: TGTGCCAGCACCCTAGGGGACAGTAGGGAAAAACTGTTTTTT; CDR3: CASTLGDSREKLFF
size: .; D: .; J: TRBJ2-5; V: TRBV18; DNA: TGTGCCAGCTCACCAGAGACAGAAGAGACCCAGTACTTC; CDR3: CASSPETEETQYF
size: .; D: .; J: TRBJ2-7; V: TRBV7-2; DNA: TGTGCCAGCAGCTTTTCGGGGGCGCAGTTCGAGCAGTACTTC; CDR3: CASSFSGAQFEQYF
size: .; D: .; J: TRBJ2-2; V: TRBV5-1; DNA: TGCGCCAGCAGCTGGACTCTGGGCGGGGAGCTGTTTTTT; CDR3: CASSWTLGGELFF
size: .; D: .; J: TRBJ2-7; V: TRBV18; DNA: TGTGCCAGCTCACCACGGGGGGGCCCCTACGAGCAGTACTTC; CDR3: CASSPRGGPYEQYF
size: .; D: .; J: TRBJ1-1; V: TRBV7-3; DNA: TGTGCCAGCAGCTTAGAGATGAACACTGAAGCTTTCTTT; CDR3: CASSLEMNTEAFF
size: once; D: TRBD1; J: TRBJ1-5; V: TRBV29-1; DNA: TGCAGCGTTGCCGGGACAGGGAATCAGCCCCAGCATTTT; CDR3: CSVAGTGNQPQHF
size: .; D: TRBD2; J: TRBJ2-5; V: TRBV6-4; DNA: TGTGCCAGCAGTGACTCGTGGAGCGGGGGGGCCAGGCACAAGGGAGAGACCCAGTACTTC; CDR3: CASSDSWSGGARHKGETQYF
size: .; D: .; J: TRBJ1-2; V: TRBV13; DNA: TGTGCCAGCAGCTTATGGGGGTCTTCGGGCTATGGCTACACCTTC; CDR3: CASSLWGSSGYGYTF
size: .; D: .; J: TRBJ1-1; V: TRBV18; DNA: TGTGCCAGCTCACCCTCGGGGAGACCTGAAGCTTTCTTT; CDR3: CASSPSGRPEAFF
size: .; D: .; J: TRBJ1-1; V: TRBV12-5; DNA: TGTGCTAGTGGTTTTATAGGGACTGAAGCTTTCTTT; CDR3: CASGFIGTEAFF
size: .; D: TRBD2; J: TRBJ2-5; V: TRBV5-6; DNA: TGTGCCAGCAGCTCTTTAACTAGCGGGGTGGGGGAGACCCAGTACTTC; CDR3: CASSSLTSGVGETQYF
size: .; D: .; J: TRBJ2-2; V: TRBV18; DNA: TGTGCCAGCTCACGGTTCGAGCCCCCGAACACCGGGGAGCTGTTTTTT; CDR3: CASSRFEPPNTGELFF
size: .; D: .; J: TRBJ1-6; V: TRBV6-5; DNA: TGTGCCAGCAGCTCGGCTGGTTCTTCACCCCTCCACTTT; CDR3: CASSSAGSSPLHF
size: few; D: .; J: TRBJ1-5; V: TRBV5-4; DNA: TGTGCCAGCAGCGCCGGTAGCAATCAGCCCCAGCATTTT; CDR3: CASSAGSNQPQHF
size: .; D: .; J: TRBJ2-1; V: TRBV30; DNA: TGTGCCTGGAGCTGGGGGGGCTCGGCCCCAAATGAGCAGTTCTTC; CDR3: CAWSWGGSAPNEQFF
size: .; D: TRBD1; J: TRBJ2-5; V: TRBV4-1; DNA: TGCGCCAGCAGCCCAGTCCAGGGGGCGAGAGAGACCCAGTACTTC; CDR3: CASSPVQGARETQYF
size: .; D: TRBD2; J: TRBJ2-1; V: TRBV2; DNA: TGTGCCAGCACGAGTCCCACTAGCGGGGGCAATGAGCAGTTCTTC; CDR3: CASTSPTSGGNEQFF
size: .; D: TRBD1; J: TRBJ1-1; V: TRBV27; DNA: TGTGCCAGCAGTCGGGGGACAGCGAACACTGAAGCTTTCTTT; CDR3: CASSRGTANTEAFF
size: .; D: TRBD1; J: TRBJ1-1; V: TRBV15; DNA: TGTGCCACCAGCACACACAGACAGGGTGTTACTGAAGCTTTCTTT; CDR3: CATSTHRQGVTEAFF
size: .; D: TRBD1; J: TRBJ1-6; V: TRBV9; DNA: TGTGCCAGCAGCGCCCGGGGACAGGGGTTTGAAACCCTCCACTTT; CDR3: CASSARGQGFETLHF
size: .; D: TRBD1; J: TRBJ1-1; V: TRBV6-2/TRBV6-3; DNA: TGTGCCAGCAGTTACTCGAGTGGGACAGCGAACACTGAAGCTTTCTTT; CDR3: CASSYSSGTANTEAFF
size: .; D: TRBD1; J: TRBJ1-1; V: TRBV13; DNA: TGTGCCAGCAGCTCGAGGGGGCTCGGGAACACTGAAGCTTTCTTT; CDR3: CASSSRGLGNTEAFF
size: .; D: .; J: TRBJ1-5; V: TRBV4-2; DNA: TGTGCCAGCAGCGCGGACAGCAGCAATCAGCCCCAGCATTTT; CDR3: CASSADSSNQPQHF
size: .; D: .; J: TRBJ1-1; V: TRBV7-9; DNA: TGTGCCAGCAGCTTAGCGCAGGGCTTGGGGATTTACACTGAAGCTTTCTTT; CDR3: CASSLAQGLGIYTEAFF
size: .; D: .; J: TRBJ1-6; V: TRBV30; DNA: TGTGCCTGGAGTGGGGCTCATAATTCACCCCTCCACTTT; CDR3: CAWSGAHNSPLHF
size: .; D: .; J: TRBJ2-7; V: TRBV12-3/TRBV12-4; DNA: TGTGCCAGCAGTTTAAAGGCCTCCTACGAGCAGTACTTC; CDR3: CASSLKASYEQYF
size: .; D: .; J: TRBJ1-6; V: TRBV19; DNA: TGTGCCAGTAGTATGGCCCTTACGTCAGGGGCTCGTTCACCCCTCCACTTT; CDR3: CASSMALTSGARSPLHF
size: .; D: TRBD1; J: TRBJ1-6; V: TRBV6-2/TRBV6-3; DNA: TGTGCCAGCAGTTACGGGACAGATTATAATTCACCCCTCCACTTT; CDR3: CASSYGTDYNSPLHF
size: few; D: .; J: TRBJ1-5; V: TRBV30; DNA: TGTGCCTGGAGTGTACCCAATCAGCCCCAGCATTTT; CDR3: CAWSVPNQPQHF
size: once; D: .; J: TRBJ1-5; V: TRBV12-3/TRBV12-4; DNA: TGTGCCAGCAGTTTAGCCGGGAATCAGCCCCAGCATTTT; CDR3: CASSLAGNQPQHF
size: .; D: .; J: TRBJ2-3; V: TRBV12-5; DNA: TGTGCTAGTGGTTTGGTGGGGGGAGATACGCAGTATTTT; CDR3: CASGLVGGDTQYF